The entry below gives a single T cell receptor beta chain sequence along with its context. These data belong to a study of blood T cell repertoires in COVID-19. For the study at large: Acute and convalescent COVID-19 samples came from the United States, Italy and Spain.

Participants, roughly 18 to 89 years old, spanned under 30 US areas. Clinical history reported by participants formed the basis on which cohorts were assigned. The recovered donors of Cohort 3 showed two negative PCRs, clearance, or symptom resolution. Only in-frame clones appear in the TCRdb table, and some are missing; sequencing was by immunoSEQ multiplex PCR. The data contain 190,000 or so clones, about nine tenths of them singletons. The receptor was isolated from a woman in her 30s who had recovered from COVID-19. Sequenced sample: PBMCs or T cells enriched from blood (not recorded which).

In nucleotides, the CDR3 is TGTGCCAGCAGCTTAAACGCGGAGAACTATGGCTACACCTTC. Translating gives CASSLNAENYGYTF. The chain combines TRBV7-9 with TRBJ1-2; D not certain. The CDR3 totals 14 residues. Germline V CDR1 and CDR2: SEHNR, FQNEAQ (reference sequence). The V end lost 2 bases, the J end lost 2 bases, and 9 bases lay between the germline ends.